The clone carrying this T cell receptor (beta chain) was recorded many times. Antigen unknown. This specimen comes from a study of T cells in Graves' hyperthyroidism and ophthalmopathy. Study in general: Peripheral blood was collected at initial diagnosis, before any treatment.

The CDR3 runs to 14 residues. CDR1 is KGHSH, CDR2 LQKENI, per germline. V dropped 2 bases and J dropped 6 bases, with 13 bases sitting between them. Amplification yielded TCR beta CDR3 regions, with RNA transcripts as the source. A set of HTBI primers served as the primers for a first-round RT-PCR of the TCR CDR3. TCRdb recomputed calls from the multiplex PCR reads with MiXCR, one row per CDR3 protein. The sample holds under 650,000 distinct CDR3 sequences; under 20% are singletons and the top ten take around 4%. If no ophthalmopathy progression occurred within 18 months, Graves' hyperthyroidism was stable. Notes on the study in general: Blood also contained most expanded thyroid clonotypes above 0.001.

The chain links TRBV18 to TRBJ1-2; D possibly corresponds to TRBD1 (5 bases). Sequencing input: blood. This clonotype originated in a woman aged 25 to 39 with Graves' hyperthyroidism. The CDR3 DNA is TGTGCCAGCTCACCAATTCAGGGCCCCGATGGCTACACCTTC. It specifies CASSPIQGPDGYTF.